This TCR beta chain was captured in a study of regulatory T cells in long-lasting Graves disease. Time point meaning: newly diagnosed GD, antithyroid drugs for less than 3 months. PBMC RNA was the source of the TCR library. Researchers made TCR beta libraries by using iRepertoire HTBI primers and running Arm-PCR on CDR3 regions. TCRdb re-called the multiplex PCR reads with MiXCR, one entry per CDR3 protein. The top ten clones hold approximately 15% of a sample with around 250,000 distinct CDR3 sequences, roughly 18% of them seen once. This clonotype was recorded at least ten times. The same sample was also studied in work on T cells in Graves' hyperthyroidism and ophthalmopathy. This second study notes: Researchers ran a first-round RT-PCR on the TCR CDR3 using the HTBI primer set. Most thyroid clonotypes that were expanded above 0.001 also turned up in blood.

This clonotype was obtained from a woman aged 25 to 39 with Graves disease. The sequenced sample was peripheral blood mononuclear cells (PBMCs), obtained at new diagnosis, from a patient treated with antithyroid drugs.

The chain's CDR3 is CASSPSGGNYNEQFF. The CDR3 DNA is TGTGCCAGCAGTCCTAGCGGGGGGAACTACAATGAGCAGTTCTTC. The V and J genes are TRBV6-1 and TRBJ2-1; 11 nucleotides match TRBD2. J was trimmed by 3 bases and V by 5 bases; bases with no gene match: 3. The CDR3 totals 15 residues. The germline V gene encodes CDR1 MNHNS and CDR2 SASEGT.